These T cell receptor beta chains were read from a single sample in a study of cytomegalovirus exposure and HLA in healthy donors. Sequencing was performed with immunoSEQ multiplex PCR; in TCRdb, only in-frame clones are kept and a portion is missing. In the table there are over 85,000 clones, roughly two thirds of which are singletons. Sequencing was done on a sample of PBMCs. The receptors originated from a female donor in good health and CMV-seronegative. Each CDR3 is given with its conserved first and last residue. Each record gives: D gene, V gene, clone size, J gene, CDR3 DNA, CDR3 protein. D genes are given only for firm matches. The listing skips clone size in some rows; elsewhere it reads once, few, many or a size class.

NA	TRBV29-1	NA	TRBJ2-5	TGCAGCGTTGCAACCGGGACAAGTGAGGCCCAGTACTTC	CSVATGTSEAQYF
TRBD1	TRBV7-9	NA	TRBJ1-4	TGTGCCAGCAGCTCAACCTCGACAGGGCGGAATAGGGAAAAACTGTTTTTT	CASSSTSTGRNREKLFF
NA	TRBV28	NA	TRBJ1-2	TGTGCCAGCAGTTTAGAGGATCGGGGGTTGGAAGGCTACACCTTC	CASSLEDRGLEGYTF
NA	TRBV12-1	NA	TRBJ1-5	TGTGCCAGCAGCTTTGAGAGACCCCAGCATTTT	CASSFERPQHF
NA	TRBV29-1	NA	TRBJ2-5	TGCAGCGTTTCCACCTACAGGGTTGTTGAAGAGACCCAGTACTTC	CSVSTYRVVEETQYF
TRBD1	TRBV29-1	few	TRBJ2-3	TGCAGCGTTGGAGGGGGCAGCACAGATACGCAGTATTTT	CSVGGGSTDTQYF
TRBD1	TRBV6-1	NA	TRBJ2-7	TGTGCCAGCAGCACCGGACAGGTCTCCTACGAGCAGTACTTC	CASSTGQVSYEQYF
NA	TRBV7-9	NA	TRBJ2-7	TGTGCCAGCAGCTCCCTCAAGGACACGGACGACGAGCAGTACTTC	CASSSLKDTDDEQYF
NA	TRBV10-2	NA	TRBJ2-3	TGCGCCAGCGGTCGGAGCCGCACAGATACGCAGTATTTT	CASGRSRTDTQYF
TRBD1	TRBV4-2	NA	TRBJ1-1	TGTGCCAGCAGCCGGCCACAGGGGGCCGGGTTTGGGAACACTGAAGCTTTCTTT	CASSRPQGAGFGNTEAFF
TRBD2	TRBV7-3	NA	TRBJ2-3	TGTGCCAGCAGCTCGGGACTAGCGGGGAACGCAGATACGCAGTATTTT	CASSSGLAGNADTQYF